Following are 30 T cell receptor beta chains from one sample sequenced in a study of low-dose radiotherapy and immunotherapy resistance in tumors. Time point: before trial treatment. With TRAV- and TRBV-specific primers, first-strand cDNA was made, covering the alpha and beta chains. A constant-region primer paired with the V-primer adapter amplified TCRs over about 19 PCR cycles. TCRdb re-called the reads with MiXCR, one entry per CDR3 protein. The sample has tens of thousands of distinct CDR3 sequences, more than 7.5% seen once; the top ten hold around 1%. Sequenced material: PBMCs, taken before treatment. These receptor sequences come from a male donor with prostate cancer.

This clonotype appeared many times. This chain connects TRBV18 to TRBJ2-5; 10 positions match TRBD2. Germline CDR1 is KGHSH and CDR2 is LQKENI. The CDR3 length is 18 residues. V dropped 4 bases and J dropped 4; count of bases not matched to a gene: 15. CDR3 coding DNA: TGTGCCAGCTCACAAATGCCACCTAGCGGGAGTGATGTAGAGACCCAGTACTTC. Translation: CASSQMPPSGSDVETQYF.

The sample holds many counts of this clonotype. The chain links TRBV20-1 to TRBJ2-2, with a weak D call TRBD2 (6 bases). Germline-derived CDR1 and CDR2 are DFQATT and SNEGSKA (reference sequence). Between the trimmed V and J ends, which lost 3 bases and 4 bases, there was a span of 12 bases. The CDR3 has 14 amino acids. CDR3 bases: TGCAGTGCTAGGACTATCGGGAGCACCGGGGAGCTGTTTTTT. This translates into CSARTIGSTGELFF.

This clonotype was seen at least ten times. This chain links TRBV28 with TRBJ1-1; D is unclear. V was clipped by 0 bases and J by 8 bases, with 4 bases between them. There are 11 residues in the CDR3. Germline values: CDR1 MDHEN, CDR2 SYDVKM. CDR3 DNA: TGTGCCAGCAGTTTATGGAGGGAAGCTTTCTTT. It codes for CASSLWREAFF.

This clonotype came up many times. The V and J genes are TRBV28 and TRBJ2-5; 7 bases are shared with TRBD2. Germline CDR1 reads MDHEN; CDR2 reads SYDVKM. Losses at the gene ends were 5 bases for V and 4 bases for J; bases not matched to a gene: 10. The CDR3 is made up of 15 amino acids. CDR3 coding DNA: TGTGCCAGCAGTCACAGGCGGGAGAACGTAGAGACCCAGTACTTC. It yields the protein CASSHRRENVETQYF.

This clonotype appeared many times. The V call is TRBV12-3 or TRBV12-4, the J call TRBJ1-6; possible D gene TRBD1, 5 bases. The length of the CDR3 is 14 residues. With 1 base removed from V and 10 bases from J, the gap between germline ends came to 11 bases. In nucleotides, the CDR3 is TGTGCCAGCAGTTTAGAGGGAAGGGGCTCACCCCTCCACTTT. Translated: CASSLEGRGSPLHF.

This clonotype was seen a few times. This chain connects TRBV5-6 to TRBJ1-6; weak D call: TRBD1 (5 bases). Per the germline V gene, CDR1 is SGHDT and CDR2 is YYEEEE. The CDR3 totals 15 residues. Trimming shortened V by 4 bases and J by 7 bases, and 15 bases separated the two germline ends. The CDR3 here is CASSQIGTGNSPLHF. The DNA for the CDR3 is TGTGCCAGCAGCCAAATCGGGACGGGGAATTCACCCCTCCACTTT.

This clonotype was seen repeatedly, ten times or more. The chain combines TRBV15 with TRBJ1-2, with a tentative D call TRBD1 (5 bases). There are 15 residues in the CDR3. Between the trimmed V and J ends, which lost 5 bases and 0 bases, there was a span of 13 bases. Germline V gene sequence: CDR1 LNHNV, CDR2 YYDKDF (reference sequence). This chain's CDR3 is CATSEGTGSNYGYTF. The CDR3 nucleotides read TGTGCCACCAGCGAGGGGACGGGCTCTAACTATGGCTACACCTTC.

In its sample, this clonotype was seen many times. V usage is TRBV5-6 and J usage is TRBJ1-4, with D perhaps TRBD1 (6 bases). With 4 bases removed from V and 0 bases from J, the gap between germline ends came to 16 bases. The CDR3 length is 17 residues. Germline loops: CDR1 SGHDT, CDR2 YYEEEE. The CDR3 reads CASSLGQSQATNEKLFF. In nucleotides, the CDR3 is TGTGCCAGCAGCCTAGGACAGTCTCAGGCAACTAATGAAAAACTGTTTTTT.

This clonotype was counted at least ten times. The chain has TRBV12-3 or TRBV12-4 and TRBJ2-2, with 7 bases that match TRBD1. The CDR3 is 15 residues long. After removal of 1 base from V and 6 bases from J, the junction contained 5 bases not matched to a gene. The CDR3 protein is CASSLGVTGAGELFF. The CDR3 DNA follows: TGTGCCAGCAGTTTAGGCGTCACAGGGGCCGGGGAGCTGTTTTTT.

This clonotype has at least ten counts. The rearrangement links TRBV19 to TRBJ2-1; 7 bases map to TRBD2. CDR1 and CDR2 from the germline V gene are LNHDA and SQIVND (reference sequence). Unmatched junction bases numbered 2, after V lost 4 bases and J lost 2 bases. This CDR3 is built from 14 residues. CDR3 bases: TGTGCCAGTAGTAGCGGGAGCGCCTACAATGAGCAGTTCTTC. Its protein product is CASSSGSAYNEQFF.

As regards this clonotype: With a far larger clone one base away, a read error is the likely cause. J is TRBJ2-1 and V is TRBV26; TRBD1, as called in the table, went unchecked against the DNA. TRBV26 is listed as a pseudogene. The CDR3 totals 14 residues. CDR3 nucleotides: TGTGCCAGCAGTTGGGACAGGAGGACGAAGGAGCAGTTCTTC. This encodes CASSWDRRTKEQFF.

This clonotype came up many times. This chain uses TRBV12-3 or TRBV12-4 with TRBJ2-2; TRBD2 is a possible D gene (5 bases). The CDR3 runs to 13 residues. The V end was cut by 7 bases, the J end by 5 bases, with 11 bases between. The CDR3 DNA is TGTGCCAGCACCCCCCGCGGGACCGGGGAGCTGTTTTTT. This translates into CASTPRGTGELFF.

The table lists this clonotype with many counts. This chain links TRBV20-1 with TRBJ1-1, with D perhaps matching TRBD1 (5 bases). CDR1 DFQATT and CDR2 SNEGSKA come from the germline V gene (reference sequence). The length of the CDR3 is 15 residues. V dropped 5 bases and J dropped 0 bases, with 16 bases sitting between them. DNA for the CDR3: TGCAGTGCTCGGAGCACGGGGGATTTGAACACTGAAGCTTTCTTT. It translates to CSARSTGDLNTEAFF.

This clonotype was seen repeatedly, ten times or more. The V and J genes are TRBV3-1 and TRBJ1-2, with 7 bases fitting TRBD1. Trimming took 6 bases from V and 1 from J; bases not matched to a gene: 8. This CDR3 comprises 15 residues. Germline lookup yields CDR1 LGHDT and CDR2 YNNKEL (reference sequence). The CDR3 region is CASRAAGQSNYGYTF. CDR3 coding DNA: TGTGCCAGCAGGGCTGCGGGACAGAGTAACTATGGCTACACCTTC.

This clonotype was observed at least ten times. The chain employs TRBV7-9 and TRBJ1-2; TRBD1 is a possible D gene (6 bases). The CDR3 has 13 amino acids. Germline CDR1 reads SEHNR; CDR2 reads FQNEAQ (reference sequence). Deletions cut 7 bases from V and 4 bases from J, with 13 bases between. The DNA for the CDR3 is TGTGCCAGCACAATAGGGGGACCCTATGGCTACACCTTC. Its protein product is CASTIGGPYGYTF.

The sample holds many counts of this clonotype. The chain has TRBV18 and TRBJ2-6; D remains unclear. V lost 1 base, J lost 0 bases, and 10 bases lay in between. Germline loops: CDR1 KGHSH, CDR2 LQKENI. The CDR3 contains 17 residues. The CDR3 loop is CASSPLSLTSGANVLTF. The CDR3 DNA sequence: TGTGCCAGCTCACCACTGTCCCTTACCTCTGGGGCCAACGTCCTGACTTTC.

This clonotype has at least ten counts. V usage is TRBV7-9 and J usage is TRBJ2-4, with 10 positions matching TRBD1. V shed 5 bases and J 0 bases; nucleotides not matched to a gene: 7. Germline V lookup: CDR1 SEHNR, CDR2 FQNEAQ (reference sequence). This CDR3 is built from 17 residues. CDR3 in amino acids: CASSMTGGAGAKNIQYF. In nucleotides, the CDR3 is TGTGCCAGCAGCATGACAGGGGGCGCGGGAGCCAAAAACATTCAGTACTTC.

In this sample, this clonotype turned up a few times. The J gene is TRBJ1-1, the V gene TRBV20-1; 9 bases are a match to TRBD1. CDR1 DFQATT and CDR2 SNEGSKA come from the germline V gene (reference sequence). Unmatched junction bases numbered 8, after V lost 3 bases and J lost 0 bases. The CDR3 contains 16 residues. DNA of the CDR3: TGCAGTGCTAGCGGACAGGGGAAGAGCATGAACACTGAAGCTTTCTTT. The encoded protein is CSASGQGKSMNTEAFF.

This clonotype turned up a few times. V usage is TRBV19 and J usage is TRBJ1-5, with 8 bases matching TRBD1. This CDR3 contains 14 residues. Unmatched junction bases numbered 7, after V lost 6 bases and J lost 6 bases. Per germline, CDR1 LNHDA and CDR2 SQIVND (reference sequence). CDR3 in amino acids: CASRMGQEVQPQHF. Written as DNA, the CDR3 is TGTGCCAGTAGGATGGGACAGGAGGTTCAGCCCCAGCATTTT.

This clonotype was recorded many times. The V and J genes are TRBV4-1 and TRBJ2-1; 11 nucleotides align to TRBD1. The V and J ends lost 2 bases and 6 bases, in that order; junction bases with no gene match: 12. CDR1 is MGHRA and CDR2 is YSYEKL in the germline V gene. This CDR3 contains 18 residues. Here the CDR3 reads CASSQHRIGQGAGNEQFF. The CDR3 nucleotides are TGCGCCAGCAGCCAACATCGTATTGGACAGGGGGCAGGCAATGAGCAGTTCTTC.

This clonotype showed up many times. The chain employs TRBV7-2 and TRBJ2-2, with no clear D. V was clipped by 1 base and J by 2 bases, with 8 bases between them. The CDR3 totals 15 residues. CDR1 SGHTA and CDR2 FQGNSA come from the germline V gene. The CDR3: CASSLVRGNTGELFF. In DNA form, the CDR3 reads TGTGCCAGCAGCTTAGTAAGAGGAAACACCGGGGAGCTGTTTTTT. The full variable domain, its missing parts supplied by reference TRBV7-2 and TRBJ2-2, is GAGVSQSPSNKVTEKGKDVELRCDPISGHTALYWYRQSLGQGLEFLIYFQGNSAPDKSGLPSDRFSAERTGGSVSTLTIQRTQQEDSAVYLCASSLVRGNTGELFFGEGSRLTVL.

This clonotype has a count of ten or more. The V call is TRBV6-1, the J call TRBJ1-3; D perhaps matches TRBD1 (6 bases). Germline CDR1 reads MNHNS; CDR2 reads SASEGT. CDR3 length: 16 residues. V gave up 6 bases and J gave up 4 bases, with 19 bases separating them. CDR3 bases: TGTGCCAGCAGCAACCAGGGGTCTTGGTCCGGAAACACCATATATTTT. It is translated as CASSNQGSWSGNTIYF.

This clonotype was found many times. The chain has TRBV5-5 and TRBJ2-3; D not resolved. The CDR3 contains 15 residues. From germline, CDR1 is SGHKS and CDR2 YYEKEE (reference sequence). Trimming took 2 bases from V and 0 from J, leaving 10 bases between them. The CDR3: CASSFAATSTDTQYF. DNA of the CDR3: TGTGCCAGCAGCTTCGCGGCCACGAGCACAGATACGCAGTATTTT.

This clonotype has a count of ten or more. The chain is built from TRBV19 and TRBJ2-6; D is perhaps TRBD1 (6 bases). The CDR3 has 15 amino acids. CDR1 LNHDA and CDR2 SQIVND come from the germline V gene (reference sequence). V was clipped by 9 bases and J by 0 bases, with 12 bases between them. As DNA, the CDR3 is TGTGCCAGCACGGACAGCCCCTCTGGGGCCAACGTCCTGACTTTC. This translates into CASTDSPSGANVLTF.

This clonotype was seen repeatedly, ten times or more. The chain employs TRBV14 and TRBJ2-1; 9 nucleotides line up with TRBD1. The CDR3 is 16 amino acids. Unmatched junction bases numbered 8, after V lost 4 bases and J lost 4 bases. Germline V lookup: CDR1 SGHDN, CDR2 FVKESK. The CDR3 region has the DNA TGTGCCAGCAGCCGCACCGGGACAGGGAGTTACAATGAGCAGTTCTTC. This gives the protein CASSRTGTGSYNEQFF.

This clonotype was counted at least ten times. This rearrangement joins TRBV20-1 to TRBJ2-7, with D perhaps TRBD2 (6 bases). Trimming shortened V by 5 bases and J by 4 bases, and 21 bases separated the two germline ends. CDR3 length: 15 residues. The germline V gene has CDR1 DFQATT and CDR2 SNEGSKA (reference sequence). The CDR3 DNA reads TGCAGTGCTCGACCCGGGACTCCAAACCGGTACGAGCAGTACTTC. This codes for CSARPGTPNRYEQYF.

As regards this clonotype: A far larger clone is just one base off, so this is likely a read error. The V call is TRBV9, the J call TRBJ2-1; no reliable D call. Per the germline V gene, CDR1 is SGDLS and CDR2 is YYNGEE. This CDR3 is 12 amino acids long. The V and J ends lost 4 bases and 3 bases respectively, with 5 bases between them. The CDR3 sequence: CASSRDYNEQFF. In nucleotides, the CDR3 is TGTGCCAGCAGCAGGGACTACAATGAGCAGTTCTTC.

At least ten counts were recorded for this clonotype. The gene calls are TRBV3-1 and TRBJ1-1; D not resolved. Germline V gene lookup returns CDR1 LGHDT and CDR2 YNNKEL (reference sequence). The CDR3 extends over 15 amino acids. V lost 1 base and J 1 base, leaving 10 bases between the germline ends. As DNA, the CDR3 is TGTGCCAGCAGCCAAGTGAGCAGGAGGAACACTGAAGCTTTCTTT. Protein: CASSQVSRRNTEAFF.

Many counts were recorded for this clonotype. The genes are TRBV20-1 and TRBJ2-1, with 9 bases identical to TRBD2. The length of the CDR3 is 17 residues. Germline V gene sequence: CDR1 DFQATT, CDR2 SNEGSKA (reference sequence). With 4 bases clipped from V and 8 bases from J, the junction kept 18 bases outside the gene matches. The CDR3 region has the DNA TGCAGTGCTAAATCGGCTAGTGGACTAGCGCTTATCGATGAGCAGTTCTTC. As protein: CSAKSASGLALIDEQFF.

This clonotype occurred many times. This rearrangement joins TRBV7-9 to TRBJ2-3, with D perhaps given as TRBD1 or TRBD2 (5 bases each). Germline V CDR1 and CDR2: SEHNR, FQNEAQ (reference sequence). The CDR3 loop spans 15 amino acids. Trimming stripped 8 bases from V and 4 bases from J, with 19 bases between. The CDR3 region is CASSGTGRLADTQYF. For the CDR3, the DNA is TGTGCCAGCTCCGGGACGGGAAGATTGGCAGATACGCAGTATTTT. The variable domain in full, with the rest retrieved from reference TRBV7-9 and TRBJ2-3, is DTGVSQNPRHKITKRGQNVTFRCDPISEHNRLYWYRQTLGQGPEFLTYFQNEAQLEKSRLLSDRFSAERPKGSFSTLEIQRTEQGDSAMYLCASSGTGRLADTQYFGPGTRLTVL.